This T cell receptor (beta chain) is from a study of T cell changes during pregnancy in multiple sclerosis. After removal of 7 bases from V and 2 bases from J, the junction contained 7 bases not matched to a gene. The CDR3 runs to 14 residues. The V gene's germline CDR1 is MDHEN and CDR2 SYDVKM. TCRdb keeps only in-frame clones here, not all; method: immunoSEQ multiplex PCR. The sample records some 50,000 clones, 75% to 90% being singletons. The chain carries TRBV28 and TRBJ2-5; 7 bases line up with TRBD2. Here the sequenced sample was peripheral blood, taken in the first trimester of pregnancy. The sequence was collected from a female donor in good health, enrolled as a control in a pregnancy study. CDR3 nucleotides: TGTGCCAGCAACGGGGACTACTCACAAGAGACCCAGTACTTC. Encoded protein: CASNGDYSQETQYF. Combining the CDR3 with reference TRBV28 and TRBJ2-5 gives the whole variable domain DVKVTQSSRYLVKRTGEKVFLECVQDMDHENMFWYRQDPGLGLRLIYFSYDVKMKEKGDIPEGYSVSREKKERFSLILESASTNQTSMYLCASNGDYSQETQYFGPGTRLLVL.